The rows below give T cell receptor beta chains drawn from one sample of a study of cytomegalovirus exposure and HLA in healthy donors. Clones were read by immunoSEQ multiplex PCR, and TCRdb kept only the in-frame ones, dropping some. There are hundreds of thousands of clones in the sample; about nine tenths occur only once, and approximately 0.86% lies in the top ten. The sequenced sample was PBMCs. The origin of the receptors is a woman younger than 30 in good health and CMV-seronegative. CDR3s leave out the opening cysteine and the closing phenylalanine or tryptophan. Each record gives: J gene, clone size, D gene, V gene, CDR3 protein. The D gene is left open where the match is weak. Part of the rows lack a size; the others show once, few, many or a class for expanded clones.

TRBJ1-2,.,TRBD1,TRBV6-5,ASSYAGQGLIYGYT
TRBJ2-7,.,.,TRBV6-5,ASSSGQTPTRQY
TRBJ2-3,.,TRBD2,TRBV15,ATSRDEGYTRGLTDTQY
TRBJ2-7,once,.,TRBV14,ASSPPAGPPDEQY
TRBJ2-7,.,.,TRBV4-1,ASSQDQGTSYEQY
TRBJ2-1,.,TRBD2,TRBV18,ASSSRLAGERYNEQF
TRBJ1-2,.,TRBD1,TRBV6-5,ASSYSGRTGHGYT
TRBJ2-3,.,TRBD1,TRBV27,ASSLSGQGVQERGTDTQY
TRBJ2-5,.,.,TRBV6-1,ASRQGLKTQY
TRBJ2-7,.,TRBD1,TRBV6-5,ASSYFGQGEQY
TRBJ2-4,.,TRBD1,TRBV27,ASSPGQGGPTAKNIQY
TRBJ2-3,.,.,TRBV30,AWGIRVSTDTQY
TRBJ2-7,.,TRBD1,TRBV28,ASSDTYSGTGYEQY
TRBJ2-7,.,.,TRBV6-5,ASKKQGYEQY
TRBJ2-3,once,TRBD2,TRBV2,ASRPTSVSTDTQY
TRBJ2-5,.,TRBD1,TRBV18,ASSRTGPQETQY
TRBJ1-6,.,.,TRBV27,ASSSPGGDFRRELLLTLH
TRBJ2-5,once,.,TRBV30,AWSGLGAPTQETQY
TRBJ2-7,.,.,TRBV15,ATSRVREYNSYEQY
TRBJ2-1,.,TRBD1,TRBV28,ASSIRDRLDEQF
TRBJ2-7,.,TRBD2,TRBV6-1,ASSGALTTREVHYEQY
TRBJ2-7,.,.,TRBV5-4,ASSSAPRGTGEQY
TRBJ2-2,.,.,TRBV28,ASSLGGFRELF
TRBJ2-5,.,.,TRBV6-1,ASSELEETQY
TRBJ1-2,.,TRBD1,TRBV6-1,ASSETGGGGYGYT
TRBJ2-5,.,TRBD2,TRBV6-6,ASTYIAGRETQY
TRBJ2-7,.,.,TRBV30,ASVSGSSYEQY
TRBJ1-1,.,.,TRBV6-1,ASSDRRGIEAF
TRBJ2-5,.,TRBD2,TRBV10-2,ASSEVASGHQETQY
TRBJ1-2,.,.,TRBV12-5,ASGLVIGVQNYGYT
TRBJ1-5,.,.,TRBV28,ASSPLPGGNQPQH
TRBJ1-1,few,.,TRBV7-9,ASSPSGTEAF
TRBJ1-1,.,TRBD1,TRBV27,ASSSYRGGEAF
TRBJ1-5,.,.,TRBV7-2,ASSPRGNQPQH
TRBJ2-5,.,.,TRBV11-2,ASSHWGRGQETQY
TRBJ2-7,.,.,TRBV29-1,SVATGQSYEQY
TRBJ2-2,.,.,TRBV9,ASSVAVNTGELF
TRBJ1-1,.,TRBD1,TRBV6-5,ASRDTGVRTEAF
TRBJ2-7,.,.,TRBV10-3,AIGRDPYEQY
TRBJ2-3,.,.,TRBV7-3,ASSRTAPTDTQY
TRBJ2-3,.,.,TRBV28,ASSPTGTTSTDTQY
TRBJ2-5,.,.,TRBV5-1,ASSLEGETQY
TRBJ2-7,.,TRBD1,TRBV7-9,ASSYGTGSTYEQY
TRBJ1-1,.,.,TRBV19,ASSIHGRGTEAF
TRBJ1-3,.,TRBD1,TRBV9,ASGRQGMENTIY